The next 12 T cell receptor beta chains were all read from a single sample in a study of blood T cell repertoires in COVID-19. The method was immunoSEQ multiplex PCR; TCRdb's version includes in-frame clones alone and lacks a portion of them. The table has 70,000 or so clones, 60% to 80% seen once. Sequenced input: peripheral blood. These receptors were collected from a human donor in a cohort sampled during active COVID-19.

This chain joins TRBV5-1 and TRBJ2-3; D unclear. V dropped 4 bases and J dropped 0 bases, with 12 bases sitting between them. The germline CDR1 and CDR2 sequences are SGHRS and YFSETQ. The CDR3 has 15 residues. As DNA, the CDR3 is TGCGCCAGCAGCCCGGCGAGCGCTAGCACAGATACGCAGTATTTT. It encodes CASSPASASTDTQYF.

The rearrangement uses TRBV2 and TRBJ2-7, with 10 bases identical to TRBD1. Germline trimming cut 6 bases from V and 5 bases from J; bases unmatched to any gene: 4. The CDR3 runs to 13 residues. Germline CDR1 reads SNHLY; CDR2 reads FYNNEI. This CDR3 reads CASSGQGVNEQYF. CDR3 coding DNA: TGTGCCAGCAGCGGACAGGGGGTCAACGAGCAGTACTTC.

The chain carries TRBV11-2 and TRBJ2-5; 7 bases agree with TRBD1. After removal of 3 bases from V and 3 bases from J, the junction contained 4 bases not matched to a gene. CDR1 is SGHAT and CDR2 is FQNNGV in the germline V gene. The length of the CDR3 is 14 residues. The CDR3 spells CASSFQTGKETQYF. CDR3 in DNA: TGTGCCAGCAGCTTCCAGACAGGGAAAGAGACCCAGTACTTC.

The rearrangement links TRBV12-3 or TRBV12-4 to TRBJ1-2; D not certain. The CDR3 runs to 13 residues. The V end lost 6 bases, the J end lost 5 bases, and 13 bases lay between the germline ends. The CDR3 nucleotides read TGTGCCAGCAGCCGGGATTCAGTTTATGGCTACACCTTC. Its translation: CASSRDSVYGYTF.

This clone was counted ten times or more. The chain uses TRBV5-1 and TRBJ1-3; D uncertain. The germline gives CDR1 SGHRS, CDR2 YFSETQ. The CDR3 totals 15 residues. Trimming cost V 3 bases and J 0 bases, with 10 bases left between them. The CDR3 DNA sequence: TGCGCCAGCAGCTCCCTCGGGATCTCTGGAAACACCATATATTTT. It yields the protein CASSSLGISGNTIYF.

The rearrangement links TRBV5-5 to TRBJ2-2, with unresolved D. Germline CDR1 reads SGHKS; CDR2 reads YYEKEE (reference sequence). V lost 4 bases and J lost 8, with 9 bases in between. The CDR3 runs to 12 residues. CDR3 sequence (DNA): TGTGCCAGCAGCCGCTCCAGAGGGGAGCTGTTTTTT. Amino acid sequence: CASSRSRGELFF.

This chain joins TRBV28 and TRBJ2-7; 7 nucleotides agree with TRBD1. In germline, CDR1 is MDHEN, CDR2 SYDVKM. The CDR3 has 15 amino acids. Trimming took 5 bases from V and 0 from J; bases not matched to a gene: 7. CDR3 nucleotides: TGTGCCAGCAGTCCCCCGGGACAGACCTCCTACGAGCAGTACTTC. Its protein is CASSPPGQTSYEQYF.

CDR3: CASSLAGIQNTIYF. CDR3 bases: TGTGCCAGCAGCTTAGCCGGGATACAAAACACCATATATTTT. The V gene is TRBV7-6, the J gene TRBJ1-3; D remains ambiguous. The V gene lost 0 bases and the J gene lost 6 bases, with 9 bases spanning the gap. Germline CDR1 SGHVS, CDR2 FNYEAQ. The CDR3 is 14 residues long. The full variable domain, with the rest looked up from reference TRBV7-6 and TRBJ1-3, is GAGVSQSPRYKVTKRGQDVALRCDPISGHVSLYWYRQALGQGPEFLTYFNYEAQQDKSGLPNDRFSAERPEGSISTLTIQRTEQRDSAMYRCASSLAGIQNTIYFGEGSWLTVV.

A single count supports this clone. This chain links TRBV9 with TRBJ2-3; perhaps TRBD2 as D (5 bases). Per the germline V gene, CDR1 is SGDLS and CDR2 is YYNGEE. The CDR3 covers 18 residues. The V end was cut by 4 bases, the J end by 0 bases, with 21 bases between. CDR3 in DNA: TGTGCCAGCAGCCAGCTTGCGACTATGCCGTATAGCACAGATACGCAGTATTTT. This translates into CASSQLATMPYSTDTQYF.

Comments on this clone: The same CDR3 is also encoded by other DNA sequences in this sample. V is TRBV5-1 and J is TRBJ2-1; TRBD1 agrees at 10 bases. The CDR3 has 15 residues. Germline loops: CDR1 SGHRS, CDR2 YFSETQ. The V gene end was trimmed by 2 bases and the J gene end by 5 bases; junction bases not matched to a gene: 4. The CDR3: CASSLGTGEHNEQFF. The CDR3 coding sequence is TGCGCCAGCAGCTTAGGGACAGGGGAACACAATGAGCAGTTCTTC.

The rearrangement joins TRBV24-1 to TRBJ2-7, with 11 bases lining up with TRBD2. V shed 6 bases and J 1 base; nucleotides not matched to a gene: 1. Per the germline V gene, CDR1 is KGHDR and CDR2 is SFDVKD. The CDR3 sequence is 14 residues long. CDR3 nucleotide sequence: TGTGCCACCAGTACTAGCGGGGGATCCTACGAGCAGTACTTC. This translates into CATSTSGGSYEQYF.

The V gene is TRBV11-2, the J gene TRBJ1-3; D is ambiguous. The CDR3 consists of 17 residues. Between the trimmed V and J ends, which lost 2 bases and 4 bases, there was a span of 18 bases. The germline V gene encodes CDR1 SGHAT and CDR2 FQNNGV. The DNA of the CDR3 is TGTGCCAGCAGCTTAAACCCGACGGAGACTTGGGGAAACACCATATATTTT. Translated: CASSLNPTETWGNTIYF. The whole variable domain, filled in from reference TRBV11-2 and TRBJ1-3, reads EAGVAQSPRYKIIEKRQSVAFWCNPISGHATLYWYQQILGQGPKLLIQFQNNGVVDDSQLPKDRFSAERLKGVDSTLKIQPAKLEDSAVYLCASSLNPTETWGNTIYFGEGSWLTVV.